This record concerns one T cell receptor (beta chain) sequence. As handled by the study authors: Estimation of nucleated cell counts relied on the amplification of reference gene primers. Only in-frame clones appear in the TCRdb table, and some are missing; sequencing was by immunoSEQ multiplex PCR. That table gives V, J and clone size, and the DNA gave D and trimming. The table lists roughly 400,000 clones, about 88% of them singletons. V was pared by 3 bases and J by 3 bases, with 15 bases between. Per the germline V gene, CDR1 is LGHDT and CDR2 is YNNKEL (reference sequence). The CDR3 is 16 residues long. These data originate in a study of blood T cell repertoires in COVID-19. Those who participated ranged in age from roughly 18 to 89 years and resided in roughly 26 US areas.

Sequencing used PBMCs or T cells enriched from blood (not recorded which). The source of this sequence is a woman aged 18-29 years who had been exposed to COVID-19. V is TRBV3-1 (or the pseudogene TRBV3-2) and J is TRBJ2-4; perhaps TRBD2 as D (6 bases). CDR3 DNA sequence: TGTGCCAGCAGCCAGGCCCTCTTTAGCGGCAAAAACATTCAGTACTTC. Translation: CASSQALFSGKNIQYF.